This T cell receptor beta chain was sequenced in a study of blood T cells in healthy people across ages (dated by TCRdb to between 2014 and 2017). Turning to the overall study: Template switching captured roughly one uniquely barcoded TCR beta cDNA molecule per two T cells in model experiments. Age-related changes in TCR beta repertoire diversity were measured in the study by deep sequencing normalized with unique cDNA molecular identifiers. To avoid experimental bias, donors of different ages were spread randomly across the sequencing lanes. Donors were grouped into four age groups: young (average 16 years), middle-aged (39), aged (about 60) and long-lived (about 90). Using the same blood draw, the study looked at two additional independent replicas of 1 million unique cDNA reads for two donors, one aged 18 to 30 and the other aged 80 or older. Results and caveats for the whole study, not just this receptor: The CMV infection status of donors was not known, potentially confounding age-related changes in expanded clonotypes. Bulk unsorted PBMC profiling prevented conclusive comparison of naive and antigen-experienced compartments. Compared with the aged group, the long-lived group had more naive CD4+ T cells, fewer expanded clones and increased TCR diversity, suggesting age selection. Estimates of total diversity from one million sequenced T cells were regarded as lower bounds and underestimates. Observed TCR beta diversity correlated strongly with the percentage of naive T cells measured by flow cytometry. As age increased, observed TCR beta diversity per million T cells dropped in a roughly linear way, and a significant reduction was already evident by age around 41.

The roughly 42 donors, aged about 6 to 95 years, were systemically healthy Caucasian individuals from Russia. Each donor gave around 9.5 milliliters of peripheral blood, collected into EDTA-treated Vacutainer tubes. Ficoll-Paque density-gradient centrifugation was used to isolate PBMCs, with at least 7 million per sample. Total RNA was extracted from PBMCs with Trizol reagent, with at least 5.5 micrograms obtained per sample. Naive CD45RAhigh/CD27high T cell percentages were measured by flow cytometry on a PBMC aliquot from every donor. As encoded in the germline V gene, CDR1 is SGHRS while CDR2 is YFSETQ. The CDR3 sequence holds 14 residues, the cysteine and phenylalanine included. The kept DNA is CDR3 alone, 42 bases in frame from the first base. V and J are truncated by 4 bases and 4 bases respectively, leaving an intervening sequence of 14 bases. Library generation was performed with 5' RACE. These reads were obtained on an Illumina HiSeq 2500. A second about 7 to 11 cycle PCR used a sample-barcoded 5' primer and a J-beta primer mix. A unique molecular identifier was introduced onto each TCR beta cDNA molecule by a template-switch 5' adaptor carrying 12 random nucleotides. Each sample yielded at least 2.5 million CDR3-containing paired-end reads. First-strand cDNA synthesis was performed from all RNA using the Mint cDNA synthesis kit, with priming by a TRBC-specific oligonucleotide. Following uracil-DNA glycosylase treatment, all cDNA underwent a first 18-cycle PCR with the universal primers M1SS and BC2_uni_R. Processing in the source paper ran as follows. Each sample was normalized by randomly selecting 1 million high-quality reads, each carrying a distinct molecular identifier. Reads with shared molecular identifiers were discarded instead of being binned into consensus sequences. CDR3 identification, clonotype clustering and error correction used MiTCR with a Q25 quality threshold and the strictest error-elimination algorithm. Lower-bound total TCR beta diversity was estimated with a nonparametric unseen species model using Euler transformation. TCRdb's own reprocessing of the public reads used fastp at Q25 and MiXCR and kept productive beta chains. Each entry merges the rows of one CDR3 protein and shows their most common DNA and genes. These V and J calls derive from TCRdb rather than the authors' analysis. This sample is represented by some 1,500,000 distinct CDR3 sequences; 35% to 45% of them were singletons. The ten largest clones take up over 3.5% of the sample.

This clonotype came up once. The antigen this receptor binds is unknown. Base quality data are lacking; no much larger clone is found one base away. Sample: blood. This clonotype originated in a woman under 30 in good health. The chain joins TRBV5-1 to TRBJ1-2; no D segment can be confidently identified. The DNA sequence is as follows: TGCGCCAGCAGCGTTGACCCAAGAGGCTATGGCTACACCTTC. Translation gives CASSVDPRGYGYTF.